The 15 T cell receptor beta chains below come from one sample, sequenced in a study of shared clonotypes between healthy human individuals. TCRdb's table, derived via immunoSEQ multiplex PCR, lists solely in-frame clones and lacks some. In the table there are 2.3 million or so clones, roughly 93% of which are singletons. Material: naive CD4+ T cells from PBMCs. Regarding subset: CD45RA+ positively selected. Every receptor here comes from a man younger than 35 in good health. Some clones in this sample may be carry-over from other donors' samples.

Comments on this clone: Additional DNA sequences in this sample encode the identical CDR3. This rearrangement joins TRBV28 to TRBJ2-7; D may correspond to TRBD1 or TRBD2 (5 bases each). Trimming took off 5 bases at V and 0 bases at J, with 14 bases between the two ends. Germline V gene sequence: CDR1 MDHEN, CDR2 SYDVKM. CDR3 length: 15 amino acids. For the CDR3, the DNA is TGTGCCAGCAGTCCAACCGGGACGGTCTCCTACGAGCAGTACTTC. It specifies CASSPTGTVSYEQYF.

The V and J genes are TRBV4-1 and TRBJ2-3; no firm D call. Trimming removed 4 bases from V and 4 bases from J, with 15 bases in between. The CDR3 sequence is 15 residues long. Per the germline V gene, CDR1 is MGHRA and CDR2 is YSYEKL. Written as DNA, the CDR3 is TGCGCCAGCAGCCGGGTCCAGACCGACGCAGATACGCAGTATTTT. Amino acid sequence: CASSRVQTDADTQYF.

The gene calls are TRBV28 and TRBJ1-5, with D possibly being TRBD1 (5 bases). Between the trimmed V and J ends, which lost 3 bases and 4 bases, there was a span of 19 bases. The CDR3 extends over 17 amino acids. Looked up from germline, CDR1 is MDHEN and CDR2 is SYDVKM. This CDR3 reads CASSLYRSNTINQPQHF. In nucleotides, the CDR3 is TGTGCCAGCAGTTTGTACAGGTCCAATACCATAAATCAGCCCCAGCATTTT. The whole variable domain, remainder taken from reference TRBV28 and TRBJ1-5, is DVKVTQSSRYLVKRTGEKVFLECVQDMDHENMFWYRQDPGLGLRLIYFSYDVKMKEKGDIPEGYSVSREKKERFSLILESASTNQTSMYLCASSLYRSNTINQPQHFGDGTRLSIL.

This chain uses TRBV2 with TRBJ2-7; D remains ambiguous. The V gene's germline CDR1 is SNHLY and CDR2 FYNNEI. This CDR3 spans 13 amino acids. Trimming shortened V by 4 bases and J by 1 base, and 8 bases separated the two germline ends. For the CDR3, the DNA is TGTGCCAGCAGTGTGCTCTGGTCCTACGAGCAGTACTTC. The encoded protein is CASSVLWSYEQYF.

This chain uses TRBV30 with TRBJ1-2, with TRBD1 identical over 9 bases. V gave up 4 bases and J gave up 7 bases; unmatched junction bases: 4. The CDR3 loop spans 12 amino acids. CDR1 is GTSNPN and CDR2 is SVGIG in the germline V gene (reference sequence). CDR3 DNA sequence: TGTGCCTGGATGACAGGGGGATCTGGCTACACCTTC. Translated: CAWMTGGSGYTF.

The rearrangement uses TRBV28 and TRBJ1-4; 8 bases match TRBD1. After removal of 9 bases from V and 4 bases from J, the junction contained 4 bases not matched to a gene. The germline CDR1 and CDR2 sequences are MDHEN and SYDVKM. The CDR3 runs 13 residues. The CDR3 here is CASQQGGNEKLFF. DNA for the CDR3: TGTGCCAGTCAACAGGGGGGTAATGAAAAACTGTTTTTT. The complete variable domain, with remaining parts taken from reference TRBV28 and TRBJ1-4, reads DVKVTQSSRYLVKRTGEKVFLECVQDMDHENMFWYRQDPGLGLRLIYFSYDVKMKEKGDIPEGYSVSREKKERFSLILESASTNQTSMYLCASQQGGNEKLFFGSGTQLSVL.

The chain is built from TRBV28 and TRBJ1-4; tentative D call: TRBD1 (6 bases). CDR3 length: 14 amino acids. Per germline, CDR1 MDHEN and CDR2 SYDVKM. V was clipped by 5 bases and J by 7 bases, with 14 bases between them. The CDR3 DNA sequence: TGTGCCAGCAGTCGCCGGGGGCTAAGTGAAAAACTGTTTTTT. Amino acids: CASSRRGLSEKLFF.

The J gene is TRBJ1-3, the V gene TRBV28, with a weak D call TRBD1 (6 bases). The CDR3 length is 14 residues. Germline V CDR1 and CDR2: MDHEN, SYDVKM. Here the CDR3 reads CAARGAPSGNTIYF. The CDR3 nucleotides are TGTGCGGCCCGGGGGGCACCCTCTGGAAACACCATATATTTT.

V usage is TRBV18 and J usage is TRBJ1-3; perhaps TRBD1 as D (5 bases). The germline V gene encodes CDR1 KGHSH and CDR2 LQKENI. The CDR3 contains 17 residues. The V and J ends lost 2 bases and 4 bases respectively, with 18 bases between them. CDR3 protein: CASSPTGVKVTGNTIYF. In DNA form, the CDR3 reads TGTGCCAGCTCACCAACAGGCGTGAAGGTGACCGGAAACACCATATATTTT.

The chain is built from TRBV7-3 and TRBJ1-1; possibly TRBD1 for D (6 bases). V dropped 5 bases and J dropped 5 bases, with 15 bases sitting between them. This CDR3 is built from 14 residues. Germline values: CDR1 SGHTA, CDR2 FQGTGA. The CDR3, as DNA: TGTGCCAGCAGCCTCACTAGGGACACAACTGAAGCTTTCTTT. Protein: CASSLTRDTTEAFF.

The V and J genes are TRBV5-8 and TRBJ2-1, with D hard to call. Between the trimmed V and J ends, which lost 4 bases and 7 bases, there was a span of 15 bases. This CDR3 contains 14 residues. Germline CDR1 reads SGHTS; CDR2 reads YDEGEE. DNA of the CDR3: TGTGCCAGCAGCCCGTCCGGGTTTCTAAATGAGCAGTTCTTC. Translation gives CASSPSGFLNEQFF. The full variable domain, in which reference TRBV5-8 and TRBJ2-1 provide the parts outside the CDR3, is EAGVTQSPTHLIKTRGQQATLRCSPISGHTSVYWYQQALGLGLQFLLWYDEGEERNRGNFPPRFSGRQFPNYSSELNVNALELEDSALYLCASSPSGFLNEQFFGPGTRLTVL.

CDR3 amino acids: CASSQGRPGYYEQYF. DNA for the CDR3: TGTGCCAGCAGCCAGGGGAGACCGGGGTACTACGAGCAGTACTTC. The chain has TRBV7-9 and TRBJ2-7; tentative D call: TRBD1 (6 bases). The germline V gene encodes CDR1 SEHNR and CDR2 FQNEAQ (reference sequence). V gave up 5 bases and J gave up 3 bases, with 17 bases separating them. The CDR3 runs to 15 residues. Filled out from reference TRBV7-9 and TRBJ2-7, the complete variable domain reads DTGVSQNPRHKITKRGQNVTFRCDPISEHNRLYWYRQTLGQGPEFLTYFQNEAQLEKSRLLSDRFSAERPKGSFSTLEIQRTEQGDSAMYLCASSQGRPGYYEQYFGPGTRLTVT.

The CDR3 region has the DNA TGTGCCAGCAGCTCCCAGCAGGGGGCGCGCACCGGGGAGCTGTTTTTT. Amino acids: CASSSQQGARTGELFF. The chain joins TRBV5-4 to TRBJ2-2, with 8 nucleotides matching TRBD1. Losses at the gene ends were 3 bases for V and 4 bases for J; bases not matched to a gene: 8. Germline CDR1 SGHNT, CDR2 YYREEE (reference sequence). The CDR3 runs 16 residues.

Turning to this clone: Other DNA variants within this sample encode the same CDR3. The CDR3 region is CASSLSGAGYGYTF. CDR3 sequence (DNA): TGTGCCAGCAGTTTATCGGGGGCAGGGTATGGCTACACCTTC. The chain has TRBV28 and TRBJ1-2; D is possibly TRBD1 (6 bases). The ends were cut back, 1 base at V and 5 bases at J, with 11 bases in the middle. There are 14 residues in the CDR3. From germline, CDR1 is MDHEN and CDR2 SYDVKM.

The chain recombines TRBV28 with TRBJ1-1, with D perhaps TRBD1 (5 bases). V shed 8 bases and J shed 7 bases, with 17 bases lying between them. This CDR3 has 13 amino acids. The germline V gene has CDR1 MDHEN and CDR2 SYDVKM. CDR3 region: CASFLGAGVEAFF. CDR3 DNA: TGTGCCAGCTTTTTAGGTGCGGGGGTTGAAGCTTTCTTT.